Below, one T cell receptor (beta chain) is given with its context. These data belong to a study of cytomegalovirus exposure and HLA in healthy donors. The PCR employed 60 Vbeta primers together with 13 Jbeta primers. Sequenced by immunoSEQ multiplex PCR; TCRdb stores in-frame clones only, minus some. Counted here are 150,000 to 200,000 clones, approximately 78% occurring once; the ten biggest clones make up 1.1% to 1.5%. V gave up 5 bases and J gave up 1 base, with 8 bases separating them. The CDR3 consists of 13 residues. Germline lookup yields CDR1 SNHLY and CDR2 FYNNEI. The sequenced material came from PBMCs. This chain connects TRBV2 to TRBJ1-1; no reliable D call. The origin of this receptor is a male donor in good health and CMV-seronegative. For the CDR3, the DNA is TGTGCCAGCAGTCCCGGAGGGAACACTGAAGCTTTCTTT. Encoded protein: CASSPGGNTEAFF.